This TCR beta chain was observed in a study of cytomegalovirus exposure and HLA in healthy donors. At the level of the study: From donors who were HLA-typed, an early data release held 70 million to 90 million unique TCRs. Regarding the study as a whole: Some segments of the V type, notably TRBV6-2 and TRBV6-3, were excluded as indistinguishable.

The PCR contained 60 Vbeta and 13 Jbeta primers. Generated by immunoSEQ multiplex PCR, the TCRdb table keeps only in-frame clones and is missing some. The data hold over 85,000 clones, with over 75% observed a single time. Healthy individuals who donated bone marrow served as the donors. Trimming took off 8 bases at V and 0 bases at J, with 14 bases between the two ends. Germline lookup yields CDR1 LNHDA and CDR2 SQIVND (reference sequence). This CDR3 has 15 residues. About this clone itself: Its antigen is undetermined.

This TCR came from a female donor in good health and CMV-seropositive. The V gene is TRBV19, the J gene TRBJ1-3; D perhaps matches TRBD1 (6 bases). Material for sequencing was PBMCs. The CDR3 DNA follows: TGTGCCAGTGCCCCCTCACAGGGCTCTGGAAACACCATATATTTT. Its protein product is CASAPSQGSGNTIYF.